These 9 T cell receptor beta chains originate from one sample sequenced in a study of T cells in Graves' hyperthyroidism and ophthalmopathy. Amplified TCR beta CDR3 regions came from RNA transcripts. TCR CDR3 regions were first amplified by RT-PCR with HTBI primers. A single record per CDR3 protein comes from TCRdb applying MiXCR to the multiplex PCR reads. The repertoire holds approximately 640,000 distinct CDR3 sequences, around 16% seen once, with 15% to 18% in the top ten. Sequences were obtained from blood. These TCRs come from a man in his fifties or sixties with Graves' hyperthyroidism.

In this sample, this clonotype turned up many times. V usage is TRBV6-1 and J usage is TRBJ1-5; D is perhaps TRBD1 (6 bases). There are 16 residues in the CDR3. Germline loops: CDR1 MNHNS, CDR2 SASEGT. V shed 5 bases and J shed 3 bases, with 17 bases lying between them. Written as DNA, the CDR3 is TGTGCCAGCAGTCCACGACAGGCGACCCTCAATCAGCCCCAGCATTTT. Protein product: CASSPRQATLNQPQHF.

This clonotype has ten or more counts. V is TRBV12-3 or TRBV12-4 and J is TRBJ2-7; TRBD1 agrees at 9 bases. The CDR3 totals 13 residues. After removal of 10 bases from V and 3 bases from J, the junction contained 7 bases not matched to a gene. CDR3 residues: CATAGTGLYEQYF. The CDR3 DNA follows: TGTGCCACCGCCGGGACAGGGCTCTACGAGCAGTACTTC.

Ten or more counts support this clonotype. V gene TRBV7-2 combines with J gene TRBJ2-7, with a weak D call TRBD2 (6 bases). The germline V gene encodes CDR1 SGHTA and CDR2 FQGNSA. The CDR3 spans 14 residues. Deletions cut 5 bases from V and 6 bases from J, with 17 bases between. The CDR3 nucleotides read TGTGCCAGCAGCCGCAATGGCCGGGGGAGCGAGCAGTACTTC. It specifies CASSRNGRGSEQYF.

The chain couples TRBV4-1 to TRBJ1-6, with D possibly being TRBD1 (5 bases). Germline V lookup: CDR1 MGHRA, CDR2 YSYEKL. CDR3 length: 16 residues. V lost 4 bases and J 10 bases, leaving 20 bases between the germline ends. The CDR3 sequence: CASSLPAGGGRSPLHF. The CDR3 DNA reads as TGCGCCAGCAGCCTCCCAGCGGGGGGAGGGCGATCACCCCTCCACTTT.

This clonotype was counted between two and nine times. V and J are TRBV7-2 and TRBJ2-3, with D perhaps matching TRBD2 (6 bases). CDR1 is SGHTA and CDR2 is FQGNSA in the germline V gene. Between the trimmed V and J ends, which lost 2 bases and 6 bases, there was a span of 15 bases. The CDR3 runs 15 residues. CDR3 sequence: CASSLTVAAGDTQYF. In DNA form, the CDR3 reads TGTGCCAGCAGCTTAACGGTAGCCGCGGGGGATACGCAGTATTTT.

This clonotype was seen more than once but under ten times. The CDR3 DNA reads as TGCAGTGCTAGTGCCGGGACAGGGGGCATAGATACGCAGTATTTT. Protein: CSASAGTGGIDTQYF. V usage is TRBV20-1 and J usage is TRBJ2-3; 12 bases map to TRBD1. The CDR3 loop spans 15 amino acids. Per the germline V gene, CDR1 is DFQATT and CDR2 is SNEGSKA (reference sequence). The J segment lost 5 bases and the V segment lost 3 bases, leaving 6 bases of the junction unmatched.

This clonotype was observed many times. V is TRBV3-1 and J is TRBJ2-7, with D possibly being TRBD2 (6 bases). The CDR3 covers 14 residues. Germline V gene lookup returns CDR1 LGHDT and CDR2 YNNKEL (reference sequence). Trimming removed 4 bases from V and 6 bases from J, with 16 bases in between. This chain's CDR3 is CASSLGSRTGEQYF. The CDR3 DNA follows: TGTGCCAGCAGCCTCGGGAGTCGCACCGGCGAGCAGTACTTC.

The sample holds many counts of this clonotype. This chain joins TRBV11-2 and TRBJ2-1; D is undetermined. Deletions cut 2 bases from V and 6 bases from J, with 17 bases between. The CDR3 is made up of 16 amino acids. Germline-derived CDR1 and CDR2 are SGHAT and FQNNGV. DNA for the CDR3: TGTGCCAGCAGCTTAAGGGCAGACCCTGCCGCCAATGAGCAGTTCTTC. It encodes CASSLRADPAANEQFF.

This clonotype has just a few counts. V gene TRBV12-5 combines with J gene TRBJ2-1, with a tentative D call TRBD2 (7 bases). Germline-derived CDR1 and CDR2 are LGHNT and FRNRAP. The length of the CDR3 is 13 residues. Trimming stripped 5 bases from V and 8 bases from J, with 13 bases between. Written as DNA, the CDR3 is TGTGCTAGTGGTGAAGGGGGGGTATATGAGCAGTTCTTC. This encodes CASGEGGVYEQFF.